The entry that follows covers one T cell receptor beta chain sequence. This entry belongs to a study of blood T cell repertoires in COVID-19. Study-wide context: Samples representing acute and convalescent COVID-19 were sourced from the United States, Italy and Spain. T cells, B-cell-depleted T cells, or PBMCs supplied cDNA or gDNA.

The V and J ends lost 5 bases and 5 bases respectively, with 17 bases between them. Looked up from germline, CDR1 is SGHKS and CDR2 is YYEKEE (reference sequence). This CDR3 comprises 15 residues. Per the original methods: Using reference gene primer amplification, nucleated cell counts were estimated. Method: immunoSEQ multiplex PCR; TCRdb's copy keeps in-frame clones and lacks some. V, J and clone size are taken as reported in that table, and D and trimming were inferred from the DNA itself. The data contain 63,000 or so clones, 82% of them seen just once; the ten biggest clones take up about 16%. The specimen sequenced was peripheral blood. The chain is built from TRBV5-5 and TRBJ2-1; tentative D call: TRBD2 (6 bases). This receptor was obtained from a man at least 80 years old with active COVID-19. The CDR3 here is CASSRMRDLNNEQFF. The CDR3 coding sequence is TGTGCCAGCAGTAGGATGCGGGATCTAAACAATGAGCAGTTCTTC.